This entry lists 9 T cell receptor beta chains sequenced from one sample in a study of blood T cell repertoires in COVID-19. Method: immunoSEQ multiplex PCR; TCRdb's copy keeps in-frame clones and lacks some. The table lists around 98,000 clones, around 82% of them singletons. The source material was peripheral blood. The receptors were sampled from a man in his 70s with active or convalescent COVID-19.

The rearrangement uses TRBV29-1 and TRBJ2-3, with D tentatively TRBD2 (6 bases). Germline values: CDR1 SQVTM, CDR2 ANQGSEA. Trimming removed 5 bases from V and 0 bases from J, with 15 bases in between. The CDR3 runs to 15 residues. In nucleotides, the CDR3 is TGCAGCGTTCGACCCCCGGAGGGAAGCACAGATACGCAGTATTTT. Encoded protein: CSVRPPEGSTDTQYF.

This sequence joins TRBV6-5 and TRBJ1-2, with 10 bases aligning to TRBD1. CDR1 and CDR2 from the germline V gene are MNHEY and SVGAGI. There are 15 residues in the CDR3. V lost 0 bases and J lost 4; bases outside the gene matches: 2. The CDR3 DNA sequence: TGTGCCAGCAGTTACTCGACAGGGGGCGGCTATGGCTACACCTTC. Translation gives CASSYSTGGGYGYTF.

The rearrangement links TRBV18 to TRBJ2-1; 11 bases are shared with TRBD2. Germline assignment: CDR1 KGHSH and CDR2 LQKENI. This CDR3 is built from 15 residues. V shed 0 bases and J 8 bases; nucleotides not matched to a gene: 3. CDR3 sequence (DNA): TGTGCCAGCTCACCACCACTAGCGGGGGTGTATGAGCAGTTCTTC. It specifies CASSPPLAGVYEQFF.

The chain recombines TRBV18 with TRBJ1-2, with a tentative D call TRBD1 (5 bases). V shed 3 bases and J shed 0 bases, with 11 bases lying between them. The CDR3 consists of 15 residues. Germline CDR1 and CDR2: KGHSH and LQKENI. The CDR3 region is CASSPAAGTNYGYTF. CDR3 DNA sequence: TGTGCCAGCTCACCGGCGGCAGGGACTAACTATGGCTACACCTTC.

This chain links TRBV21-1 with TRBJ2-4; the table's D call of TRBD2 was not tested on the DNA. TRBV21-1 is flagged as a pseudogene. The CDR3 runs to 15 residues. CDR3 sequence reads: CASSKQGRETNIQYF. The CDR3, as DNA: TGTGCCAGCAGCAAACAAGGGAGGGAGACGAACATTCAGTACTTC.

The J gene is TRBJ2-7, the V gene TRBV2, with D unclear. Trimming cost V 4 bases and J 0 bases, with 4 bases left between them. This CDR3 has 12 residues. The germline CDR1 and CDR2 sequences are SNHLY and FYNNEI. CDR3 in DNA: TGTGCCAGCAGTGCTATCTCCTACGAGCAGTACTTC. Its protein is CASSAISYEQYF.

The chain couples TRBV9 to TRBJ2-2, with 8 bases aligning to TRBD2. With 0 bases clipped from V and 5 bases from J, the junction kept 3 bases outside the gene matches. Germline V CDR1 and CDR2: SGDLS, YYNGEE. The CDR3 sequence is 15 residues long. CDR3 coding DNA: TGTGCCAGCAGCGTAGAGGGACTAGGTACCGGGGAGCTGTTTTTT. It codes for CASSVEGLGTGELFF.

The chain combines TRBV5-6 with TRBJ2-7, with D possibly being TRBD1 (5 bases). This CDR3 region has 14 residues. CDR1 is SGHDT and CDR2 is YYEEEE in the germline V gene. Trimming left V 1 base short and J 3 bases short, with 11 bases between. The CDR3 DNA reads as TGTGCCAGCAGCTTGTACAGGATGAGCTACGAGCAGTACTTC. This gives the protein CASSLYRMSYEQYF.

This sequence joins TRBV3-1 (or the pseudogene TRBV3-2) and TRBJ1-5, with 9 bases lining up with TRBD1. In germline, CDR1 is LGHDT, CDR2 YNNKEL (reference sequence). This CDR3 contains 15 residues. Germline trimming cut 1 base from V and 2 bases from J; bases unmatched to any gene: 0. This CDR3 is CASSQGTGGNQPQHF. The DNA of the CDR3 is TGTGCCAGCAGCCAAGGGACAGGGGGCAATCAGCCCCAGCATTTT.